These 7 T cell receptor beta chains came from one sample sequenced in a study of blood T cells in healthy people across ages. Sample-barcoded 5' priming and a J-beta primer mix drove a second PCR of roughly 6 to 12 cycles. TCRdb re-analysed the 5' RACE reads in MiXCR, keeping a single row per CDR3 protein. Of 1.5 million to 2 million distinct CDR3 sequences in the sample, 28% were seen once. The sample taken for sequencing was blood. The source is a woman in her 30s in good health.

Comments on this clonotype: A much larger clone is a single base away; this may be a read error. The gene calls are TRBV5-1 and TRBJ2-7; TRBD2 matches at 7 bases. The CDR3 has 14 residues. Germline-derived CDR1 and CDR2 are SGHRS and YFSETQ. Losses at the gene ends were 3 bases for V and 3 bases for J; bases not matched to a gene: 6. As DNA, the CDR3 is TGCGCCAGCAGCTGGGACGGGGGGATCTACGAGCAGTACTTC. Its translation: CASSWDGGIYEQYF. The full variable domain, completed using reference TRBV5-1 and TRBJ2-7, is KAGVTQTPRYLIKTRGQQVTLSCSPISGHRSVSWYQQTPGQGLQFLFEYFSETQRNKGNFPGRFSGRQFSNSRSEMNVSTLELGDSALYLCASSWDGGIYEQYFGPGTRLTVT.

The chain uses TRBV30 and TRBJ1-2; 11 nucleotides line up with TRBD1. This CDR3 is built from 14 residues. Trimming at V came to 3 bases and at J to 2 bases, leaving 2 bases not matched to a gene. CDR1 and CDR2 from the germline V gene are GTSNPN and SVGIG (reference sequence). The CDR3 DNA follows: TGTGCCTGGAGGCGGGACAGGGGGAACTATGGCTACACCTTC. Protein sequence: CAWRRDRGNYGYTF.

To note about this clonotype: A much bigger clone sits one base away, suggesting this may be a read error. The CDR3 DNA follows: TGTGCCAGCAGCATAACAGGGATAGATACGCAGTATTTT. This translates into CASSITGIDTQYF. J is TRBJ2-3 and V is TRBV7-2; D is perhaps TRBD1 (6 bases). V lost 5 bases to trimming and J lost 5 bases, with 11 bases between them. The length of the CDR3 is 13 residues. The germline V gene encodes CDR1 SGHTA and CDR2 FQGNSA.

This clonotype was seen many times. The chain joins TRBV20-1 to TRBJ2-1, with D perhaps being TRBD1 or TRBD2 (5 bases each). V was shortened by 5 bases and J by 10 bases, with 15 bases between the two germline ends. The germline gives CDR1 DFQATT, CDR2 SNEGSKA (reference sequence). The CDR3 has 12 residues. The CDR3: CSAALGAREQFF. The CDR3 DNA follows: TGCAGTGCTGCCCTCGGGGCGCGGGAGCAGTTCTTC.

This clonotype was detected only a few times. The CDR3 loop reads CATSRDLAGGPNEQYF. The CDR3 DNA is TGTGCCACCAGCAGAGATCTCGCGGGAGGGCCCAATGAGCAGTACTTC. This chain links TRBV15 with TRBJ2-7, with 9 bases that match TRBD2. Germline CDR1 reads LNHNV; CDR2 reads YYDKDF (reference sequence). This CDR3 is 16 amino acids long. Trimming at V came to 0 bases and at J to 7 bases, leaving 10 bases not matched to a gene.

This clonotype appeared many times. The J gene is TRBJ2-7, the V gene TRBV28; D is unresolved. Looked up from germline, CDR1 is MDHEN and CDR2 is SYDVKM. Trimming took off 6 bases at V and 3 bases at J, with 12 bases between the two ends. This CDR3 comprises 13 residues. The CDR3 DNA reads as TGTGCCAGCAGCTTACTCGGCGTCTACGAGCAGTACTTC. Protein product: CASSLLGVYEQYF. Combining the CDR3 with reference TRBV28 and TRBJ2-7 gives the whole variable domain DVKVTQSSRYLVKRTGEKVFLECVQDMDHENMFWYRQDPGLGLRLIYFSYDVKMKEKGDIPEGYSVSREKKERFSLILESASTNQTSMYLCASSLLGVYEQYFGPGTRLTVT.

This rearrangement joins TRBV5-1 to TRBJ2-3; D gene ambiguous. Trimming shortened V by 4 bases and J by 0 bases, and 9 bases separated the two germline ends. The CDR3 has 14 residues. Germline V gene data show CDR1 as SGHRS and CDR2 as YFSETQ. CDR3 amino acids: CASSREASTDTQYF. CDR3 sequence (DNA): TGCGCCAGCAGCCGAGAGGCTAGCACAGATACGCAGTATTTT.